The sequence of this T cell receptor (beta chain) was determined in a study of tumor-infiltrating lymphocytes in oesophageal squamous cell carcinoma. TCRdb independently ran MiXCR on the PCR reads; one entry per CDR3 protein. Of 6,000 or so distinct CDR3 sequences in the sample, roughly 15% were seen once. The V end lost 3 bases, the J end lost 5 bases, and 4 bases lay between the germline ends. This CDR3 comprises 12 residues. Germline assignment: CDR1 MNHNS and CDR2 SASEGT. By sample share, this clonotype is medium-sized. This chain connects TRBV6-1 to TRBJ2-2; D unresolved. Specimen: normal esophageal tissue next to the tumor. The receptor was derived from a male donor with esophageal squamous cell carcinoma. The CDR3 DNA reads TGTGCCAGCAGTGATCCGACCGGGGAGCTGTTTTTT. It yields the protein CASSDPTGELFF.